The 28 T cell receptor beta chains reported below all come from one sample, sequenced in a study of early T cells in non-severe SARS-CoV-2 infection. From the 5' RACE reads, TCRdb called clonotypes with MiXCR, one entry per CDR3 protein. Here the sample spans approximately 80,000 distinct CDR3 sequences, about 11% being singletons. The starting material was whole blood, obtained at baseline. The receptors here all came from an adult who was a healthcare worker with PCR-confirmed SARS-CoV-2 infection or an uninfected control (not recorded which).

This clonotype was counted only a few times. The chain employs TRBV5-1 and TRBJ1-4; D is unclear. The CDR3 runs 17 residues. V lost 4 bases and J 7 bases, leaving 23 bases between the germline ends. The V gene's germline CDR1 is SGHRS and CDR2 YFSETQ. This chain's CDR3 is CASSPDHGLGAAEKLFF. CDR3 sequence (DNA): TGCGCCAGCAGCCCCGACCACGGACTTGGAGCGGCTGAAAAACTGTTTTTT. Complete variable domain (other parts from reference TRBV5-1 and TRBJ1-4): KAGVTQTPRYLIKTRGQQVTLSCSPISGHRSVSWYQQTPGQGLQFLFEYFSETQRNKGNFPGRFSGRQFSNSRSEMNVSTLELGDSALYLCASSPDHGLGAAEKLFFGSGTQLSVL.

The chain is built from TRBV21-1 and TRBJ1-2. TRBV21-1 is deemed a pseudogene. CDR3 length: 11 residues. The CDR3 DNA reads TGTGCCAGCAGCAAAGAGAGGGGCTACACCTTC. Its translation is CASSKERGYTF.

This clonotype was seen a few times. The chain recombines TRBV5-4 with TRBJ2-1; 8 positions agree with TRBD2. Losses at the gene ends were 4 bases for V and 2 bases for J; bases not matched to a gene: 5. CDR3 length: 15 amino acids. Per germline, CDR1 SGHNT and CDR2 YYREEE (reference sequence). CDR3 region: CASSPRSGAYNEQFF. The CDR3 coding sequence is TGTGCCAGCAGCCCCCGTAGCGGGGCCTACAATGAGCAGTTCTTC.

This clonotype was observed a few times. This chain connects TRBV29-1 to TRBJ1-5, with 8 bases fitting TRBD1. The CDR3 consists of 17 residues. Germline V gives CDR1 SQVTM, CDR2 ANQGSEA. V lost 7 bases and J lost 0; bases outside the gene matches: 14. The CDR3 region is CSALIGTGGPSNQPQHF. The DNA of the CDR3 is TGCAGCGCCCTGATCGGAACAGGGGGGCCTAGCAATCAGCCCCAGCATTTT.

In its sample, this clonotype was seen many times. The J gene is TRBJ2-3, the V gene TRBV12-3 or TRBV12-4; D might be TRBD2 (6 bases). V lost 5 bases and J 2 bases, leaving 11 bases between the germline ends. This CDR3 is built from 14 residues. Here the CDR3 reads CASSPGLPTDTQYF. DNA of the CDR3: TGTGCCAGCAGTCCCGGACTACCCACAGATACGCAGTATTTT.

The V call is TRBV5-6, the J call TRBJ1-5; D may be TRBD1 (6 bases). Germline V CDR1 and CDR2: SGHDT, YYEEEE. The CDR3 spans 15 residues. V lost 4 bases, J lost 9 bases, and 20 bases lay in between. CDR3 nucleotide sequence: TGTGCCAGCAGCGTCCAGGGGACGGCTACTGGGCCCCAGCATTTT. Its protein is CASSVQGTATGPQHF.

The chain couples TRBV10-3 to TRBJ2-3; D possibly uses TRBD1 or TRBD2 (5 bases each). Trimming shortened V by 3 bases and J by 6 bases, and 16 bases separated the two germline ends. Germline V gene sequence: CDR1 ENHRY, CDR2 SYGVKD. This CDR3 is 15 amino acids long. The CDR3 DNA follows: TGTGCCATCAGTGACTCCGGGACGGGGCGGGATACGCAGTATTTT. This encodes CAISDSGTGRDTQYF.

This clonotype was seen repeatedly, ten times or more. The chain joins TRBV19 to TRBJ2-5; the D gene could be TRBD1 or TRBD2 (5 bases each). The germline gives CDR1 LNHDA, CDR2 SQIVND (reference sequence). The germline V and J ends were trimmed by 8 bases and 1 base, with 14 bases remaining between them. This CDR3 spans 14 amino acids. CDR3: CASSRDGTQETQYF. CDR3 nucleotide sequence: TGTGCCAGTTCTCGGGACGGAACCCAAGAGACCCAGTACTTC.

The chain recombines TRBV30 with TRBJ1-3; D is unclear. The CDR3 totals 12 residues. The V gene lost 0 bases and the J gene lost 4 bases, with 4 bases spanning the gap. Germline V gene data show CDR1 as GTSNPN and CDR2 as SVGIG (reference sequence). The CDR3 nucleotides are TGTGCCTGGAGTGTACTGGGAAACACCATATATTTT. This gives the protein CAWSVLGNTIYF.

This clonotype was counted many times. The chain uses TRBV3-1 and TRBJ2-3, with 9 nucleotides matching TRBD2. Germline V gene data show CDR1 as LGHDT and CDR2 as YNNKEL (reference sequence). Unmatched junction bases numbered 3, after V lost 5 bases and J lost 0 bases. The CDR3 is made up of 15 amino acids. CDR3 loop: CASSSRGGSTDTQYF. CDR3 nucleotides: TGTGCCAGCAGCTCGCGGGGGGGCAGCACAGATACGCAGTATTTT.

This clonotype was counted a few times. The CDR3 bases are TGTGCCAGCAGCCAAGGCGGACAGTCCTCCTACGAGCAGTACTTC. Translated, it gives CASSQGGQSSYEQYF. The V and J genes are TRBV3-1 and TRBJ2-7; TRBD1 might be the D (6 bases). The germline gives CDR1 LGHDT, CDR2 YNNKEL (reference sequence). With 1 base removed from V and 0 bases from J, the gap between germline ends came to 10 bases. The CDR3 runs 15 residues.

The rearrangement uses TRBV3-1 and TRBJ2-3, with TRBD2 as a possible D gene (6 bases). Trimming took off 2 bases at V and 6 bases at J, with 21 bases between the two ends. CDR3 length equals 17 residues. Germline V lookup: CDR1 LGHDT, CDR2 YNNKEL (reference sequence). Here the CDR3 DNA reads TGTGCCAGCAGCCAATTCCGGGACTCCAGGGTCGTGGATACGCAGTATTTT. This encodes CASSQFRDSRVVDTQYF.

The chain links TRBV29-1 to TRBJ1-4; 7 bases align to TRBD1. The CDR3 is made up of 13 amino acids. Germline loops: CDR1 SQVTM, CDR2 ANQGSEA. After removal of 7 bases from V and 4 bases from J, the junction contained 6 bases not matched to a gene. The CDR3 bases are TGCAGCGCCGGGCAGGGGGATAATGAAAAACTGTTTTTT. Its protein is CSAGQGDNEKLFF.

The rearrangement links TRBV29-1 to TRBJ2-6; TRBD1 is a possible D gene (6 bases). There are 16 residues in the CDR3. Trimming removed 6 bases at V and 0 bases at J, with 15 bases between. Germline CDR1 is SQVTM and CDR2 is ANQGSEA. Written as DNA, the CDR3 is TGCAGCGTCGCAGGGGCTCCCAACTCTGGGGCCAACGTCCTGACTTTC. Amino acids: CSVAGAPNSGANVLTF.

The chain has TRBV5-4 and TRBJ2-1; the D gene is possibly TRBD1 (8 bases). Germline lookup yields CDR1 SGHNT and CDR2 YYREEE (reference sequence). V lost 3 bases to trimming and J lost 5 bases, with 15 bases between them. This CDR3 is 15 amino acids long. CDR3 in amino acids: CASSWEGQADNEQFF. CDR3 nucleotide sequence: TGTGCCAGCAGCTGGGAGGGACAGGCCGACAATGAGCAGTTCTTC.

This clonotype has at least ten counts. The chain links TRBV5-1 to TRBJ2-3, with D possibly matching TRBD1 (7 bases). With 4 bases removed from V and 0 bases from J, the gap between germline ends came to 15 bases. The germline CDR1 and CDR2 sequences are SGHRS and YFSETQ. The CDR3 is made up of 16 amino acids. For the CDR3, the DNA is TGCGCCAGCAGCAGCGGCGGGACAGTGAGCACAGATACGCAGTATTTT. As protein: CASSSGGTVSTDTQYF.

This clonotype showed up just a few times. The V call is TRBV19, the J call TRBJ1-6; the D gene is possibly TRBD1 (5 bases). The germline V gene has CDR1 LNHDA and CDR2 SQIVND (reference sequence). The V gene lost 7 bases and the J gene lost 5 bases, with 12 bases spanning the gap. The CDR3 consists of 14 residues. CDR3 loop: CASKRQMNNSPLHF. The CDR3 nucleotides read TGTGCCAGTAAAAGACAGATGAATAATTCACCCCTCCACTTT. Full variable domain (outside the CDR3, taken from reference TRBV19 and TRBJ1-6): DGGITQSPKYLFRKEGQNVTLSCEQNLNHDAMYWYRQDPGQGLRLIYYSQIVNDFQKGDIAEGYSVSREKKESFPLTVTSAQKNPTAFYLCASKRQMNNSPLHFGNGTRLTVT.

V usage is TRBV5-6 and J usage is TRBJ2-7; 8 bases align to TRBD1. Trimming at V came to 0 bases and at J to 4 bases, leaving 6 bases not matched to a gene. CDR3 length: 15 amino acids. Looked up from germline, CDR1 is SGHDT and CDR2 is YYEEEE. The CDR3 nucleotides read TGTGCCAGCAGCTTGGTCCAGGGGGCTTGGTACGAGCAGTACTTC. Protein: CASSLVQGAWYEQYF.

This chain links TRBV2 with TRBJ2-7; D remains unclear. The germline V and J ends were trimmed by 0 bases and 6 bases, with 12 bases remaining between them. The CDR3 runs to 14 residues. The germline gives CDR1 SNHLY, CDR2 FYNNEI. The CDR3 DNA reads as TGTGCCAGCAGTGAAGCCGGCGGACGGGTCGAGCAGTACTTC. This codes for CASSEAGGRVEQYF.

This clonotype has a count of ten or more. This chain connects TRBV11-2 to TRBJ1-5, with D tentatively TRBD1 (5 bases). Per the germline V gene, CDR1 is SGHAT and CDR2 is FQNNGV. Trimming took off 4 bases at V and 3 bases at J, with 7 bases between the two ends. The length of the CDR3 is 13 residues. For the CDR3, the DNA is TGTGCCAGCAGCTGGGACCCCAATCAGCCCCAGCATTTT. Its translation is CASSWDPNQPQHF.

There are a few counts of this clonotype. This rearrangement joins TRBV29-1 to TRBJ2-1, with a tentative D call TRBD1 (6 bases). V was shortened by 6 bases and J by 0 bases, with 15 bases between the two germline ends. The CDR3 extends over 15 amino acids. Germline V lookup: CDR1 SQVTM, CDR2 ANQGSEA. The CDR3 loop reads CSVGLGGSSYNEQFF. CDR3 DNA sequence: TGCAGCGTCGGGCTAGGGGGAAGCTCCTACAATGAGCAGTTCTTC.

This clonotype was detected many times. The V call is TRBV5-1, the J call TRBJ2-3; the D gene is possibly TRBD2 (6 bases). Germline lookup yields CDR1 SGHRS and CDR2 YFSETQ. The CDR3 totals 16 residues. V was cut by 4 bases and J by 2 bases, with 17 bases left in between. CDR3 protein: CASSRGDSSVTDTQYF. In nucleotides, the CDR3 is TGCGCCAGCAGCCGCGGGGACTCCTCAGTCACAGATACGCAGTATTTT.

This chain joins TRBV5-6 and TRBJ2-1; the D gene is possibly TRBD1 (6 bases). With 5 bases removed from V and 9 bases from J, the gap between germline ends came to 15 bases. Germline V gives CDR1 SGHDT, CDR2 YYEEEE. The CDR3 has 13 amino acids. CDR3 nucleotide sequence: TGTGCCAGCAGTTACAGGGTTCGGGGTGAGCAGTTCTTC. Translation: CASSYRVRGEQFF.

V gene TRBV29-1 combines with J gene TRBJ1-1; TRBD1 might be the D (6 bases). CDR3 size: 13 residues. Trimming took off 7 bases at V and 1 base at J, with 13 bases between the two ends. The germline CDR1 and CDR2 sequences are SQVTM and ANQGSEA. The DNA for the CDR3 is TGCAGCGAGATACAGGGCCAGAACACTGAAGCTTTCTTT. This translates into CSEIQGQNTEAFF. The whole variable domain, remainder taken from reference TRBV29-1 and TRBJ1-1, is SAVISQKPSRDICQRGTSLTIQCQVDSQVTMMFWYRQQPGQSLTLIATANQGSEATYESGFVIDKFPISRPNLTFSTLTVSNMSPEDSSIYLCSEIQGQNTEAFFGQGTRLTVV.

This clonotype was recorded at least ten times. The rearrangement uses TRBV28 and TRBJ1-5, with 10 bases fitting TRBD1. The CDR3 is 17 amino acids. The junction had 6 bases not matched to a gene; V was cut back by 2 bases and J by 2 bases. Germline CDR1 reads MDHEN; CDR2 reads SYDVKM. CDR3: CASSLRQGARGNQPQHF. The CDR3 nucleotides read TGTGCCAGCAGTTTACGACAGGGGGCGAGGGGCAATCAGCCCCAGCATTTT.

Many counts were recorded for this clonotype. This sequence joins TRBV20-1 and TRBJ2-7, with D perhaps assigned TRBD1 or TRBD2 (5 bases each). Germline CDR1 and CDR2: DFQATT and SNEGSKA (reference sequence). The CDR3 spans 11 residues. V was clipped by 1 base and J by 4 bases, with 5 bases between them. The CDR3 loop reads CSARGGYEQYF. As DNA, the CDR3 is TGCAGTGCTAGAGGGGGGTACGAGCAGTACTTC.

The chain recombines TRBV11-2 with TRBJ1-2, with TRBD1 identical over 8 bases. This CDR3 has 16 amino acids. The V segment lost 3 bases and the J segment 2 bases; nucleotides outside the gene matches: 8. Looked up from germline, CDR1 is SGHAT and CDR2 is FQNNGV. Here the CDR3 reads CASSFGTGSGNYGYTF. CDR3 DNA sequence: TGTGCCAGCAGCTTCGGGACAGGTTCGGGGAACTATGGCTACACCTTC.

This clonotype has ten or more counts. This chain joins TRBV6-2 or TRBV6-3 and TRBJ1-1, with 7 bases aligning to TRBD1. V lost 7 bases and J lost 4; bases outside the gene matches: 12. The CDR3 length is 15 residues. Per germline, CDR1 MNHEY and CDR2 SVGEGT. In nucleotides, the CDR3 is TGTGCCAGCATTTCGCCAGGGGGGTCGACCACTGAAGCTTTCTTT. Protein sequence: CASISPGGSTTEAFF.